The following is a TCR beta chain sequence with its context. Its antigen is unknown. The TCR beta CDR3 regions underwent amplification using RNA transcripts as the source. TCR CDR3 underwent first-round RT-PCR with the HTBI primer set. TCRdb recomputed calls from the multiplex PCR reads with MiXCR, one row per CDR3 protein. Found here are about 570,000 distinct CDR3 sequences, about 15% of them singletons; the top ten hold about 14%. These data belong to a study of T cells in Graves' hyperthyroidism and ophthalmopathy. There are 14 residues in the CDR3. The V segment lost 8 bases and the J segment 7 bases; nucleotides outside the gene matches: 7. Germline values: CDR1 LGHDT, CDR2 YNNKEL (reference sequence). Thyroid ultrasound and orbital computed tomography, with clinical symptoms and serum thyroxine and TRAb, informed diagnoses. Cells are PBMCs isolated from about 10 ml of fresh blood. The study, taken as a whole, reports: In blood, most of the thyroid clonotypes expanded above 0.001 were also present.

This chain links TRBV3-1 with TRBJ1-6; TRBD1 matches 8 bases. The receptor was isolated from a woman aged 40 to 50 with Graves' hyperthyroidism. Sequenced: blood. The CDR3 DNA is TGTGCCAGCGGGACGACAGGGGCGAATTCACCCCTCCACTTT. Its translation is CASGTTGANSPLHF. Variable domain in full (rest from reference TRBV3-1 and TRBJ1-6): DTAVSQTPKYLVTQMGNDKSIKCEQNLGHDTMYWYKQDSKKFLKIMFSYNNKELIINETVPNRFSPKSPDKAHLNLHINSLELGDSAVYFCASGTTGANSPLHFGNGTRLTVT.